This T cell receptor beta chain stems from a study of T cell repertoires in cytomegalovirus infection. Study context: Public TCR beta signatures marked donors with CMV infection and the matching HLA. Study-wide findings and caveats: HLA-C-restricted CMV clonotypes gave the most frequent clonotype in two of eight donors. Cumulative frequency (of public TCR beta family members) identified carriers of CMV plus the relevant HLA.

With 5 bases removed from V and 8 bases from J, the gap between germline ends came to 16 bases. Germline lookup yields CDR1 DFQATT and CDR2 SNEGSKA (reference sequence). The CDR3 runs to 13 residues. The table lists this clonotype with many counts. Its antigen is currently unknown. One entry per CDR3 protein, called by TCRdb with MiXCR from the reads. The sample includes about 330,000 distinct CDR3 sequences, around a tenth seen only once; the top ten take approximately 4.7%. Sequencing was carried out using PBMCs. The clonotype originates from a human donor in good health (CMV status not recorded). Some clones in this sample may be carry-over from other donors' samples. The V call is TRBV20-1, the J call TRBJ2-1; D may be TRBD2 (6 bases). The CDR3 is CSALKRAADEQFF. The CDR3 nucleotides are TGCAGTGCTTTAAAGCGGGCGGCGGATGAGCAGTTCTTC.